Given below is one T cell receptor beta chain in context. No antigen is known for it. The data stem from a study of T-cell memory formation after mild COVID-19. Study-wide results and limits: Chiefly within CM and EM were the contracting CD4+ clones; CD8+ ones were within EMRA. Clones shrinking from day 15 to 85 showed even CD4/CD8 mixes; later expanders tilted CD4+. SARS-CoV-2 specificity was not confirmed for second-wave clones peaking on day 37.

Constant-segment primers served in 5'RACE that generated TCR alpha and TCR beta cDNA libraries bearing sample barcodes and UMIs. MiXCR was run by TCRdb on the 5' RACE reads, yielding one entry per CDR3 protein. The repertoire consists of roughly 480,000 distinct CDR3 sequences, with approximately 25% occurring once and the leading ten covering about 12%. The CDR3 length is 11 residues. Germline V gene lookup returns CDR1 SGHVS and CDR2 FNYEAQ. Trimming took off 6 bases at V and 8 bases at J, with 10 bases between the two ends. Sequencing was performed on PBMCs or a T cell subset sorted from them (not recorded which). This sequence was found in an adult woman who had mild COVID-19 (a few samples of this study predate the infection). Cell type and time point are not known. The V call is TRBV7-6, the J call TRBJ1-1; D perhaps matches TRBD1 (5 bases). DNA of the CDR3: TGTGCCAGCAGGCAGACAGCCGAAGCTTTCTTT. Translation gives CASRQTAEAFF.